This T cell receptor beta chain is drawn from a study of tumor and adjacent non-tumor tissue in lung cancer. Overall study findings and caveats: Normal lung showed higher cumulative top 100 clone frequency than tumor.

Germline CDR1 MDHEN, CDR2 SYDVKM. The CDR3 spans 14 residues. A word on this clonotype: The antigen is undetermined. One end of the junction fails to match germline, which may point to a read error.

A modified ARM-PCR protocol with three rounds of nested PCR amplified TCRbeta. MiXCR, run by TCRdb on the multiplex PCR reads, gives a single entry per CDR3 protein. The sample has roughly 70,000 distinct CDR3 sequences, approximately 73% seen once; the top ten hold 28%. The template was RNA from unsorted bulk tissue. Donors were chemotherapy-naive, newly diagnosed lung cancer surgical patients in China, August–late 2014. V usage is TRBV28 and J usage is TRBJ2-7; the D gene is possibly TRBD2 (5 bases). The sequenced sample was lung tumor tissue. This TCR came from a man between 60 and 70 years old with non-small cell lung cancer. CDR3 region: CASSPRGLAYVQYF. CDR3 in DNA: TGTGCCAGCAGCCCGAGAGGACTGGCCTACGTGCAGTACTTC.